This passage covers 8 T cell receptor beta chains from one sample sequenced in a study of metastatic and nonmetastatic thyroid tumors. Among the patients, none had received any treatment before thyroid surgery. TCRdb redid the clone calls on the PCR reads using MiXCR. The sample contains 30,000 to 50,000 clones, roughly 12% of which appear only once. Material for sequencing was blood. The receptors shown here come from a female donor with papillary thyroid cancer or a benign thyroid nodule (not recorded which). Some clones in this sample may be carry-over from other donors' samples.

The CDR3 spells CASSGEQGLDQPQHF. For the CDR3, the DNA is TGTGCCAGTAGTGGCGAACAGGGACTGGATCAGCCCCAGCATTTT. J is TRBJ1-5 and V is TRBV19, with D perhaps matching TRBD1 (6 bases). Trimming left V 5 bases short and J 5 bases short, with 16 bases between. The CDR3 has 15 residues. Looked up from germline, CDR1 is LNHDA and CDR2 is SQIVND (reference sequence).

This clone has a count of ten or more. Written as DNA, the CDR3 is TGTGCCAGCAACCAGCGGTACACAGATACGCAGTATTTT. This codes for CASNQRYTDTQYF. The rearrangement joins TRBV2 to TRBJ2-3; D is possibly TRBD2 (5 bases). Germline V gene lookup returns CDR1 SNHLY and CDR2 FYNNEI. Trimming pared 7 bases from V and 2 bases from J, leaving 10 bases between. This CDR3 comprises 13 residues.

On this clone: The junction and the germline gene differ at one end; a read error may be behind it. V and J are TRBV6-1 and TRBJ2-5; 9 nucleotides line up with TRBD2. The germline gives CDR1 MNHNS, CDR2 SASEGT. The CDR3 totals 15 residues. CDR3 coding DNA: TGTGCAAGCAGTGGGCGGGAGGGAGTACGGGAGACCCAGTACTTC. This translates into CASSGREGVRETQYF.

Many counts were recorded for this clone. The chain employs TRBV15 and TRBJ2-2; a possible D gene is TRBD2 (6 bases). Germline assignment: CDR1 LNHNV and CDR2 YYDKDF (reference sequence). V gave up 1 base and J gave up 5 bases, with 14 bases separating them. CDR3 length: 16 amino acids. CDR3 residues: CATSRVGGSGTGELFF. DNA for the CDR3: TGTGCCACCAGCAGAGTAGGAGGGAGTGGTACCGGGGAGCTGTTTTTT.

This clone was found many times. A much more abundant neighbour one base away suggests this may be a read error. The CDR3, as DNA: TGTGCTAGTGGTTTGGTACTGACGAAGTCCTCCACAGATACGCAGTGTTTT. Its translation is CASGLVLTKSSTDTQCF. The rearrangement links TRBV12-5 to TRBJ2-3; D unresolved. Germline V lookup: CDR1 LGHNT, CDR2 FRNRAP. CDR3 length equals 17 residues.

About this clone: A much larger clone lies a single base off, so this may be a read error. The chain has TRBV5-6 and TRBJ2-7, with a possible D match to TRBD2 (5 bases). V was shortened by 5 bases and J by 4 bases, with 22 bases between the two germline ends. The length of the CDR3 is 16 residues. Germline loops: CDR1 SGHDT, CDR2 YYEEEE. The CDR3 sequence is CASSQKKTGGWYEQYF. The CDR3 nucleotides are TGTGCCAGCAGTCAAAAAAAGACTGGCGGGTGGTACGAGCAGTACTTC.

In its sample, this clone was seen many times. This sequence joins TRBV3-1 and TRBJ1-1; 11 bases align to TRBD1. With 5 bases clipped from V and 8 bases from J, the junction kept 7 bases outside the gene matches. Germline V gene sequence: CDR1 LGHDT, CDR2 YNNKEL (reference sequence). CDR3 length: 14 amino acids. The CDR3 nucleotides read TGTGCCAGCAGCTCTCGGACAGGGGGCGGAGAAGCTTTCTTT. Its protein product is CASSSRTGGGEAFF.

The chain employs TRBV2 and TRBJ1-2; TRBD1 agrees at 7 bases. The CDR3 is 13 residues long. The germline CDR1 and CDR2 sequences are SNHLY and FYNNEI. Trimming took 6 bases from V and 4 from J; bases not matched to a gene: 5. In DNA, the CDR3 is TGTGCCAGCAGGGGGACAGAGATCTATGGCTACACCTTC. This translates into CASRGTEIYGYTF.